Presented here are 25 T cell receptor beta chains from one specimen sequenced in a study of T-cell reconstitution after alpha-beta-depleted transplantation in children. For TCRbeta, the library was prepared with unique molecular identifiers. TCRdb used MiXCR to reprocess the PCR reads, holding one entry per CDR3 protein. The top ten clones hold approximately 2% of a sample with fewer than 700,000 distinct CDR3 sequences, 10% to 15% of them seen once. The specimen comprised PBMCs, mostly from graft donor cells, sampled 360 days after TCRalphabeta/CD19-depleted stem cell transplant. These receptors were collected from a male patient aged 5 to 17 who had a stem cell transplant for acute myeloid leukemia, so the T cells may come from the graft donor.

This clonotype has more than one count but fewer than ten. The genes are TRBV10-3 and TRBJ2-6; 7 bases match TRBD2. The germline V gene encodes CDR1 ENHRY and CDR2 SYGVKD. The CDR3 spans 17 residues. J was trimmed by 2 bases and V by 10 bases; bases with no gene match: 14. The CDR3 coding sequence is TGTGCCACCACCGGGACTACACAACTTCCTGGGGCCAACGTCCTGACTTTC. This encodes CATTGTTQLPGANVLTF.

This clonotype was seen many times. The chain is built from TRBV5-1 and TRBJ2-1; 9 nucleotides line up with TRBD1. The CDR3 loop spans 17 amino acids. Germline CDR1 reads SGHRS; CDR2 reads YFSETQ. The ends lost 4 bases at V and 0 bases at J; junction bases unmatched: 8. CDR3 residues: CASSTPGTGSSYNEQFF. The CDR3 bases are TGCGCCAGCAGCACCCCCGGGACAGGGAGCTCCTACAATGAGCAGTTCTTC.

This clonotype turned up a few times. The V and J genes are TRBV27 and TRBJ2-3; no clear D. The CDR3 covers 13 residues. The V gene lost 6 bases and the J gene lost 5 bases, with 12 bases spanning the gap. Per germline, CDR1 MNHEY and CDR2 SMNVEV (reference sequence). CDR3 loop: CASSTLVKDTQYF. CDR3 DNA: TGTGCCAGCAGCACCCTGGTCAAAGATACGCAGTATTTT.

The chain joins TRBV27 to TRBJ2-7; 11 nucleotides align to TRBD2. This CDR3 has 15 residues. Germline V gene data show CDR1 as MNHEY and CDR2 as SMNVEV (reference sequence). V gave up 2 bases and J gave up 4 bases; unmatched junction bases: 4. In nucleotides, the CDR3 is TGTGCCAGCAGTTTAGTCGGGACTAGCGGTTACGAGCAGTACTTC. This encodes CASSLVGTSGYEQYF.

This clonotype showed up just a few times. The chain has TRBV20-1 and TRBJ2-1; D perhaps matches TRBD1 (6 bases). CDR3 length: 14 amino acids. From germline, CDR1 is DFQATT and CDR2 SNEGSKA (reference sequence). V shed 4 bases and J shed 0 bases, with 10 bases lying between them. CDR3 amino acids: CSATGQSSYNEQFF. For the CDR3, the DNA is TGCAGTGCTACCGGACAGTCCTCCTACAATGAGCAGTTCTTC.

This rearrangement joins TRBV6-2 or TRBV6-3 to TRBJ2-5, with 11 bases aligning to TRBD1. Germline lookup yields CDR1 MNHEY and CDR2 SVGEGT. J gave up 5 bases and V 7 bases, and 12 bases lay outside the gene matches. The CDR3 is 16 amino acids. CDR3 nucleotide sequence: TGTGCCAGCATCAACCTCGGGACAGGGGGATGGGAGACCCAGTACTTC. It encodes CASINLGTGGWETQYF.

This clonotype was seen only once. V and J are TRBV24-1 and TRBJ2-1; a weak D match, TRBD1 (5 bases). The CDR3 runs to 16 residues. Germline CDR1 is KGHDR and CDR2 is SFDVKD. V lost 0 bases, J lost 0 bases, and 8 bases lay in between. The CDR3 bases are TGTGCCACCAGTGATTTGAGACAGACCTCCTACAATGAGCAGTTCTTC. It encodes CATSDLRQTSYNEQFF.

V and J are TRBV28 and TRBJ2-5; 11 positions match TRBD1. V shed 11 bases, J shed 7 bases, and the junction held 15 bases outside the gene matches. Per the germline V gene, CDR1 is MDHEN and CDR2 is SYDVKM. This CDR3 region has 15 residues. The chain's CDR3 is CAGSNRTGGLGTQYF. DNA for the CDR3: TGTGCCGGCTCTAATCGGACAGGGGGCTTGGGGACCCAGTACTTC.

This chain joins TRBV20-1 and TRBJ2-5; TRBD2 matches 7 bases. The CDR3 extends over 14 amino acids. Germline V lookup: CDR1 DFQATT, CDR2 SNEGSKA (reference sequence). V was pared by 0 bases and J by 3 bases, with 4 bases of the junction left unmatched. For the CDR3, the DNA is TGCAGTGCTAGAGATGGGACTACCAAAGAGACCCAGTACTTC. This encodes CSARDGTTKETQYF.

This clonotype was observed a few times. The CDR3: CASSATGLAGKYEQYF. The CDR3 bases are TGCGCCAGCAGCGCGACCGGACTAGCGGGAAAGTACGAGCAGTACTTC. The rearrangement uses TRBV5-1 and TRBJ2-7, with 12 bases matching TRBD2. Unmatched junction bases numbered 9, after V lost 4 bases and J lost 4 bases. Germline CDR1 and CDR2: SGHRS and YFSETQ. The CDR3 spans 16 residues.

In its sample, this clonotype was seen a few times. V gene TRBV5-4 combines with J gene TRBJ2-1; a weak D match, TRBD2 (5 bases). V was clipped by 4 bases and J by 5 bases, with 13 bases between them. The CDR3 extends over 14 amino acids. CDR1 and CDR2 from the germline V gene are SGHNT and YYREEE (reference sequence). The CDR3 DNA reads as TGTGCCAGCAGCAGTTTCGGAGGAGACAATGAGCAGTTCTTC. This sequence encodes CASSSFGGDNEQFF. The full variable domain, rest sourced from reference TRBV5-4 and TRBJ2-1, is ETGVTQSPTHLIKTRGQQVTLRCSSQSGHNTVSWYQQALGQGPQFIFQYYREEENGRGNFPPRFSGLQFPNYSSELNVNALELDDSALYLCASSSFGGDNEQFFGPGTRLTVL.

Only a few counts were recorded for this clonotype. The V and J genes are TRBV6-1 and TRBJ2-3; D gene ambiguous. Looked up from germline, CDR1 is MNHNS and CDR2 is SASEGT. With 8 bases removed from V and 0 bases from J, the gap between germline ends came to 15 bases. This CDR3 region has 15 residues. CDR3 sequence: CASSGRGFSTDTQYF. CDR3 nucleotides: TGTGCCAGCTCAGGACGAGGCTTTAGCACAGATACGCAGTATTTT.

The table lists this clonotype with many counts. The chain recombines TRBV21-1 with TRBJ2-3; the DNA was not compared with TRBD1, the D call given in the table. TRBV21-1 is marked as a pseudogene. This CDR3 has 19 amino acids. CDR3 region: CASILPGGGSTDSTDTQYF. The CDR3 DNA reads TGTGCCAGTATTCTACCCGGGGGCGGCTCAACTGATAGCACAGATACGCAGTATTTT.

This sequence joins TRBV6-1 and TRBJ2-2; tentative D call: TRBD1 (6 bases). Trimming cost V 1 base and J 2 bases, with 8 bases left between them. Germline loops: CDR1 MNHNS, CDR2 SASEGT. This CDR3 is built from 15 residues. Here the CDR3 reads CASSEVGQNTGELFF. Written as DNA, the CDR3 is TGTGCCAGCAGTGAAGTGGGACAAAACACCGGGGAGCTGTTTTTT.

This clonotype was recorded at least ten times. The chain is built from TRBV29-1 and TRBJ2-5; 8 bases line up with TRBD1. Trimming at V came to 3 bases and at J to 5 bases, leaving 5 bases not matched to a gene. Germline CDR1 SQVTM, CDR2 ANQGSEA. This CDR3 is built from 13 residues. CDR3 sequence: CSVENRGLETQYF. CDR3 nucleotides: TGCAGCGTTGAGAACAGGGGGTTGGAGACCCAGTACTTC.

CDR3 in amino acids: CASSLRGLAGGSYEQYF. DNA of the CDR3: TGTGCCAGCAGCTTACGCGGGCTAGCGGGAGGGTCCTACGAGCAGTACTTC. The rearrangement links TRBV11-1 to TRBJ2-7, with 12 bases aligning to TRBD2. The CDR3 length is 17 residues. Germline V CDR1 and CDR2: SGHAT, FQDESV (reference sequence). V gave up 2 bases and J gave up 1 base; unmatched junction bases: 6.

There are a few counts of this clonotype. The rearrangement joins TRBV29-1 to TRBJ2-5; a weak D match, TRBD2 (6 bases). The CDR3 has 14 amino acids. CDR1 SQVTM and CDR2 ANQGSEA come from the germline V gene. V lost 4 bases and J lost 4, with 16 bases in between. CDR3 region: CSVVEGPPRETQYF. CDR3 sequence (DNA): TGCAGCGTTGTGGAGGGCCCACCCCGAGAGACCCAGTACTTC.

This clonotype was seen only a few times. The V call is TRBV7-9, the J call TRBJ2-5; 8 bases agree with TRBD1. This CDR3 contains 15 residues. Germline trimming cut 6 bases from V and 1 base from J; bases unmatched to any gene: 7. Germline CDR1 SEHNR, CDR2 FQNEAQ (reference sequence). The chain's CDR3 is CASRSTGGIQETQYF. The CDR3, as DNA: TGTGCCAGCAGATCTACAGGGGGGATCCAAGAGACCCAGTACTTC.

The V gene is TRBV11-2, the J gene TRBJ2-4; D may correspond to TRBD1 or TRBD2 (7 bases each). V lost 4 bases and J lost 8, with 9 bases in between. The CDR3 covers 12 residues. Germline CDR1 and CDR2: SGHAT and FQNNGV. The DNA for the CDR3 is TGTGCCAGCAGCTCAGGGGGGGACATTCAGTACTTC. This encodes CASSSGGDIQYF. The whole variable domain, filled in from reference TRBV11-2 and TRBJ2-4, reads EAGVAQSPRYKIIEKRQSVAFWCNPISGHATLYWYQQILGQGPKLLIQFQNNGVVDDSQLPKDRFSAERLKGVDSTLKIQPAKLEDSAVYLCASSSGGDIQYFGAGTRLSVL.

The DNA of the CDR3 is TGCGCCAGCAGCTACGGACTAGCGGTCAACTCCTACGAGCAGTACTTC. This codes for CASSYGLAVNSYEQYF. The V and J genes are TRBV5-1 and TRBJ2-7; 10 nucleotides line up with TRBD2. Trimming at V came to 3 bases and at J to 0 bases, leaving 6 bases not matched to a gene. CDR1 and CDR2 (germline): SGHRS, YFSETQ. The CDR3 is made up of 16 amino acids.

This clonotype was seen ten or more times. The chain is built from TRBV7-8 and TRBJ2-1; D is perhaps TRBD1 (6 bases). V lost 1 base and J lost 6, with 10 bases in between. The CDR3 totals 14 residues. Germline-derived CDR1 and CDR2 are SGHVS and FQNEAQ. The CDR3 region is CASSLETGSNEQFF. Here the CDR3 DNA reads TGTGCCAGCAGCTTAGAAACAGGGTCCAATGAGCAGTTCTTC.

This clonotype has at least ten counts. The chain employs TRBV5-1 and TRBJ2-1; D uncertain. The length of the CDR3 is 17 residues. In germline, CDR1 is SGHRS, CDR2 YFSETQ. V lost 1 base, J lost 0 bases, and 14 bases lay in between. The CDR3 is CASSLLVSLHSYNEQFF. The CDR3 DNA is TGCGCCAGCAGCTTGTTAGTCTCCCTCCACTCCTACAATGAGCAGTTCTTC.

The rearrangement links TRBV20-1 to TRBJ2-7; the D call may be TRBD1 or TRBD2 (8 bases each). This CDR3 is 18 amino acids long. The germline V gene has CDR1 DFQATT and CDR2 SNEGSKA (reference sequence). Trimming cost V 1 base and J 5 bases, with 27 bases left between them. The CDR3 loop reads CSARVDRDSSGRLDEQYF. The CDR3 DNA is TGCAGTGCTAGAGTGGACAGGGACTCAAGCGGGAGACTCGACGAGCAGTACTTC.

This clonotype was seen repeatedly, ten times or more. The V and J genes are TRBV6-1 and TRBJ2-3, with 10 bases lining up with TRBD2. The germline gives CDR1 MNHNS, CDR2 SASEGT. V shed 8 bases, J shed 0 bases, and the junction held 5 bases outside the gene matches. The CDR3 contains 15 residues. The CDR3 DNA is TGTGCCAGCGGCCTGACTAGCGGGAGCACAGATACGCAGTATTTT. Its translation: CASGLTSGSTDTQYF.

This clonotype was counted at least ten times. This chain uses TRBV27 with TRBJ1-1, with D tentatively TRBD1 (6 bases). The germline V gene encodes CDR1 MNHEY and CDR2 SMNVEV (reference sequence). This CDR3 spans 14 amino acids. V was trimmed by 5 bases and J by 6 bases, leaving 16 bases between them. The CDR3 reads CASSPSGEMAEAFF. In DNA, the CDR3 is TGTGCCAGCAGTCCCTCAGGGGAGATGGCTGAAGCTTTCTTT.